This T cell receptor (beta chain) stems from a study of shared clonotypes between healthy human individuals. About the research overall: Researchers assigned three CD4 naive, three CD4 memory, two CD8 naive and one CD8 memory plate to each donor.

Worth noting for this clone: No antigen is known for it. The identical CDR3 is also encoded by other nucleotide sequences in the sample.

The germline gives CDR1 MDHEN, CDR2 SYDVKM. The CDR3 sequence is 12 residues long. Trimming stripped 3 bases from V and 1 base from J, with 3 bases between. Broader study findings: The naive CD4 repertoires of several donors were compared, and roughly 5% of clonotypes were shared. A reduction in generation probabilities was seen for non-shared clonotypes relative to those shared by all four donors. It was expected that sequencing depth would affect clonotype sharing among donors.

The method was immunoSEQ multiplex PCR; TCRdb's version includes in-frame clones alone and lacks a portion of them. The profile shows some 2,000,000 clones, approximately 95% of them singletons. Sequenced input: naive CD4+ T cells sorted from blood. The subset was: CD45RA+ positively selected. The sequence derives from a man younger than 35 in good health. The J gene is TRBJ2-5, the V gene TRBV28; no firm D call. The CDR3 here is CASSLVQETQYF. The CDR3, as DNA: TGTGCCAGCAGTTTGGTCCAAGAGACCCAGTACTTC.